These T cell receptor beta chains were read from a single sample in a study of regulatory T cells in long-lasting Graves disease. TCRdb recomputed calls from the multiplex PCR reads with MiXCR, one row per CDR3 protein. This repertoire shows roughly 300,000 distinct CDR3 sequences, about 20% found once; its top ten account for approximately 31%. The material was peripheral blood mononuclear cells (PBMCs), obtained when the disease was refractory, from a patient treated with antithyroid drugs. The receptors originated from a female donor with Graves disease. Each CDR3 is given with its conserved first and last residue. Each record gives: D gene, J gene, clone size, V gene, CDR3 protein, CDR3 DNA. The D gene is left open where the match is weak. The size entry is marked missing in some rows and otherwise reads once, few, many or a size class.

>NA|TRBJ1-1|many|TRBV28
CASSSHYRGDAEAFF
TGTGCCAGCAGCTCCCATTATCGCGGGGACGCTGAAGCTTTCTTT
>NA|TRBJ2-3|NA|TRBV10-3
CAIRGDTTDTQYF
TGTGCCATCAGGGGGGACACTACAGATACGCAGTATTTT
>TRBD1|TRBJ2-2|NA|TRBV4-1
CASSHPGQGQVTGELFF
TGCGCCAGCAGCCATCCGGGACAGGGGCAGGTTACCGGGGAGCTGTTTTTT
>NA|TRBJ1-4|many|TRBV14
CASSQQQTPNEKLFF
TGTGCCAGCAGCCAACAACAGACCCCTAATGAAAAACTGTTTTTT
>NA|TRBJ1-5|many|TRBV20-1
CSASGPSDYQPQHF
TGCAGTGCTAGTGGACCCTCGGACTATCAGCCCCAGCATTTT
>NA|TRBJ1-2|many|TRBV5-1
CASSFRKDYGYTF
TGCGCCAGCAGCTTCAGGAAGGACTATGGCTACACCTTC
>TRBD1|TRBJ2-7|few|TRBV18
CASSAGTGNEQYF
TGTGCCAGCTCAGCCGGGACAGGGAACGAGCAGTACTTC
>NA|TRBJ1-1|many|TRBV3-1
CASSQAMNTEAFF
TGTGCCAGCAGCCAAGCGATGAACACTGAAGCTTTCTTT
>NA|TRBJ2-2|NA|TRBV3-1
CASSRHGGQTGELFF
TGTGCCAGCAGCCGTCATGGAGGGCAGACCGGGGAGCTGTTTTTT
>NA|TRBJ1-2|NA|TRBV7-9
CASSLATYTGRVYGYTF
TGTGCCAGCAGCTTAGCTACTTATACAGGGAGAGTTTATGGCTACACCTTC
>NA|TRBJ1-1|NA|TRBV30
CAWATIWGSTEAFF
TGTGCCTGGGCAACTATTTGGGGTAGCACTGAAGCTTTCTTT
>NA|TRBJ2-5|few|TRBV19
CASSNGALETQYF
TGTGCCAGTAGTAACGGGGCCCTAGAGACCCAGTACTTC
>TRBD2|TRBJ2-7|many|TRBV10-3
CAISEKGLAVYEQYF
TGTGCCATCAGTGAGAAGGGACTAGCGGTCTACGAGCAGTACTTC
>NA|TRBJ1-1|NA|TRBV30
CACWEVVNTEAFF
TGTGCCTGCTGGGAGGTAGTGAACACTGAAGCTTTCTTT
>NA|TRBJ1-4|few|TRBV19
CASGQAQSNEKLFF
TGTGCCAGTGGGCAGGCCCAGAGTAATGAAAAACTGTTTTTT
>NA|TRBJ1-1|NA|TRBV6-6
CASSYSTGQSLTNTEAFF
TGTGCCAGCAGTTACTCGACGGGGCAATCTCTAACAAACACTGAAGCTTTCTTT
>TRBD1|TRBJ2-2|few|TRBV10-3
CAISSQGGPPRELFF
TGTGCCATCAGTTCACAGGGGGGCCCGCCCCGGGAGCTGTTTTTT
>NA|TRBJ2-3|few|TRBV2
CASRHSSAPEDTQYF
TGTGCCAGCAGACACTCTAGCGCCCCGGAAGATACGCAGTATTTT
>NA|TRBJ1-4|NA|TRBV10-3
CAISESREINEKLFF
TGTGCCATCAGTGAGTCGAGGGAGATTAATGAAAAACTGTTTTTT
>NA|TRBJ2-4|NA|TRBV11-2
CASSSRGAQSNIQYF
TGTGCCAGCAGCTCCCGGGGGGCTCAGTCAAACATTCAGTACTTC
>NA|TRBJ1-1|few|TRBV7-2
CASSLGAIGGIEAFF
TGTGCCAGCAGCTTAGGAGCAATAGGGGGGATTGAAGCTTTCTTT
>TRBD1|TRBJ2-7|many|TRBV10-3
CAISVGTGPPAYEQYF
TGTGCCATCAGTGTTGGGACAGGCCCGCCCGCCTACGAGCAGTACTTC
>NA|TRBJ1-1|NA|TRBV11-2
CASSLDRVTPEAFF
TGTGCCAGCAGCTTAGACAGGGTAACGCCAGAAGCTTTCTTT
>NA|TRBJ2-4|many|TRBV20-1
CSLSPGHSFKNIQYF
TGCTCCTTATCTCCGGGACACAGCTTCAAAAACATTCAGTACTTC
>NA|TRBJ2-1|NA|TRBV3-1
CASSQTEGARGQFF
TGTGCCAGCAGCCAAACCGAGGGGGCGCGGGGGCAGTTCTTC
>NA|TRBJ2-7|NA|TRBV5-5
CASSLGGPVYEQYF
TGTGCCAGCAGCTTGGGGGGACCTGTCTACGAGCAGTACTTC
>TRBD1|TRBJ1-5|NA|TRBV7-2
CASSLGAQGLHQPQHF
TGTGCCAGCAGCTTAGGAGCACAGGGGCTCCATCAGCCCCAGCATTTT
>NA|TRBJ1-1|many|TRBV11-3
CASSFGDRAFF
TGTGCCAGCAGCTTCGGTGATCGAGCTTTCTTT
>NA|TRBJ1-4|many|TRBV28
CASSLTAENEKLFF
TGTGCCAGCAGTCTTACAGCAGAAAATGAAAAACTGTTTTTT
>NA|TRBJ1-1|NA|TRBV18
CASSPPFGGNEDTEAFF
TGTGCCAGCTCACCACCCTTCGGGGGAAACGAGGACACTGAAGCTTTCTTT
>NA|TRBJ1-5|NA|TRBV20-1
CSAPYGAGQPQHF
TGCAGTGCTCCTTATGGGGCGGGGCAGCCCCAGCATTTT
>TRBD2|TRBJ2-5|many|TRBV20-1
CSAIGGGALETQYF
TGCAGTGCTATCGGCGGGGGGGCTTTAGAGACCCAGTACTTC
>TRBD1|TRBJ1-1|few|TRBV19
CASSIWATDREAFF
TGTGCCAGTAGTATATGGGCCACGGACAGGGAAGCTTTCTTT
>TRBD2|TRBJ2-5|NA|TRBV7-9
CASSLGREGRDQYF
TGTGCCAGCAGCTTAGGGCGGGAGGGCCGGGACCAGTACTTC
>NA|TRBJ2-2|NA|TRBV5-1
CASSLAVGGANTGELFF
TGCGCCAGCAGCTTGGCCGTGGGCGGGGCGAACACCGGGGAGCTGTTTTTT
>NA|TRBJ2-7|many|TRBV20-1
CSAAPMGVSEQYF
TGCAGTGCCGCTCCGATGGGAGTTTCCGAGCAGTACTTC
>NA|TRBJ1-4|NA|TRBV29-1
CSVSFLGGEKLFF
TGCAGCGTTTCCTTCCTGGGGGGGGAAAAACTGTTTTTT
>NA|TRBJ2-1|once|TRBV12-3/TRBV12-4
CASSLRLGDNEQFF
TGTGCCAGCAGTTTAAGACTCGGAGACAATGAGCAGTTCTTC
>TRBD1|TRBJ1-5|once|TRBV19
CASSTDRGRQPQHF
TGTGCCAGTAGTACGGACAGGGGGCGGCAGCCCCAGCATTTT
>NA|TRBJ2-3|NA|TRBV6-1
CASRITRGSTDTQYF
TGTGCCAGCAGGATTACACGTGGAAGCACAGATACGCAGTATTTT
>NA|TRBJ2-7|many|TRBV6-9
CASSSVSPYEQYF
TGTGCCAGCAGTTCGGTTAGTCCCTACGAGCAGTACTTC
>TRBD1|TRBJ2-5|many|TRBV7-3
CASSLLGTGMGETQYF
TGTGCCAGCAGCTTATTGGGGACAGGGATGGGAGAGACCCAGTACTTC
>TRBD2|TRBJ2-7|many|TRBV10-3
CAIGGGLAGPSYEQYF
TGTGCCATTGGCGGGGGACTAGCGGGGCCGAGCTACGAGCAGTACTTC
>NA|TRBJ2-5|NA|TRBV4-3
CASSQEIGWETQYF
TGCGCCAGCAGCCAAGAGATAGGGTGGGAGACCCAGTACTTC
>NA|TRBJ1-1|many|TRBV5-1
CASRPQTNTEAFF
TGCGCCAGCCGCCCCCAAACCAACACTGAAGCTTTCTTT